This T cell receptor (beta chain) comes out of a study of cytomegalovirus exposure and HLA in healthy donors. CDR1 and CDR2 from the germline V gene are MDHEN and SYDVKM. V shed 8 bases and J 2 bases; nucleotides not matched to a gene: 7. This CDR3 contains 14 residues. With 60 Vbeta and 13 Jbeta primers, the PCR was carried out. Measured with immunoSEQ multiplex PCR; TCRdb has only the in-frame clones, and not every one. The sample includes around 86,000 clones, about 80% of them seen just once. What was sequenced was PBMCs. The chain uses TRBV28 and TRBJ2-7; 9 nucleotides align to TRBD2. The sequence was collected from a female donor in good health and CMV-seronegative. The CDR3 DNA reads as TGTGCCAGCTCTGGTTCTAGCGGGGCCTACGAGCAGTACTTC. This gives the protein CASSGSSGAYEQYF.